This TCR beta chain was sequenced in a study of PD-1 blockade in classical Hodgkin lymphoma. Remarks on this clone: As yet, its antigen is unknown.

Looked up from germline, CDR1 is SGHTA and CDR2 is FQGNSA. The CDR3 loop spans 16 amino acids. The ends were cut back, 2 bases at V and 3 bases at J, with 13 bases in the middle. After autologous stem cell transplantation all patients relapsed, and prior brentuximab vedotin exposure differed between cohorts. Study conclusions and caveats: It was CD4+ TCR diversity, not CD8+, that rose significantly by C4D1. The origin of the repertoire differences remains undefined, with disease activity or prior therapy as possible causes. For complete responders, baseline diversity was comparable to that of newly diagnosed patients. Nivolumab initiation under 1 year post-ASCT meant exclusion.

Sequencing was performed with immunoSEQ multiplex PCR; in TCRdb, only in-frame clones are kept and a portion is missing. The table has 4,900 or so clones, around three fifths seen once. The chain employs TRBV7-2 and TRBJ2-2; no definite D call. The receptor's source is a human donor with classical Hodgkin lymphoma. Sample: peripheral blood mononuclear cells (PBMCs), taken at baseline. The CDR3 nucleotides are TGTGCCAGCAGCTTATATGCCGGGTTGGACACCGGGGAGCTGTTTTTT. Protein product: CASSLYAGLDTGELFF.